A single T cell receptor beta chain is shown here with its context. Its antigen is not identified. This sample was taken from a study of Ad26.COV2.S vaccination and SARS-CoV-2 variants. General study findings and limits: Vaccine recipients posted higher spike-specific TCR breadth than their placebo counterparts. The breadth of spike-specific CD8+ and CD4+ T cell responses after vaccination was reportedly substantial.

Trimming stripped 9 bases from V and 2 bases from J, with 15 bases between. Germline V lookup: CDR1 KGHDR, CDR2 SFDVKD. The CDR3 is 15 residues long. Profiling relied on immunoSEQ multiplex PCR, and the TCRdb table lists in-frame clones only, not all of them. In the table there are approximately 500,000 clones, roughly nine tenths of which are singletons. Treatment described: over 15 received Ad26.COV2.S at low or high dose, single or two shots; about 5 received placebo; per-sample allocation not given. Sampling happened 63 days after the first vaccine or placebo injection. The administered vaccine (an Ad26 vector) expressed Wuhan-strain SARS-CoV-2 spike.

This receptor was identified in a person between 18 and 59 years old who received the Ad26.COV2.S COVID-19 vaccine or a placebo. This specimen consisted of peripheral blood, obtained in a trial of Ad26.COV2.S vaccine versus placebo. The rearrangement uses TRBV24-1 and TRBJ2-2, with D possibly being TRBD1 (5 bases). DNA of the CDR3: TGTGCCACCTACTTCTACAGGACAAACACCGGGGAGCTGTTTTTT. Its protein is CATYFYRTNTGELFF.